The 31 T cell receptor beta chains below were found in one sample sequenced in a study of blood T cell repertoires in COVID-19 (TCRdb year 2020). Library preparation employed the immunoSEQ multiplex PCR assay. TCRdb took over this immuneACCESS table, retaining in-frame rearrangements with V and J assigned. Such tables are incomplete; in checked studies, under half of the missing clones stem from an unresolved V gene, and the remainder is unexplained. For this sample there are under 80,000 clones; just under 85% appear just once. The ten largest clones add up to about 5.3% of the sample. The sequencing sample was made of peripheral blood. Receptors were obtained from an older man with acute or convalescent COVID-19.

This clone has only a few counts. The identical CDR3 is also encoded by other nucleotide sequences in the sample. The chain joins TRBV18 to TRBJ1-2, with 9 bases matching TRBD1. In germline, CDR1 is KGHSH, CDR2 LQKENI. The V and J ends lost 6 bases and 0 bases, in that order; junction bases with no gene match: 8. The CDR3 is 16 amino acids. The CDR3 sequence: CASSPGTGRANYGYTF. DNA for the CDR3: TGTGCCAGCTCCCCCGGGACAGGGCGTGCTAACTATGGCTACACCTTC.

The CDR3, as DNA: TGTGCCAGCAGCTTGGCTCGTCTAGCGGCACCCTACAATGAGCAGTTCTTC. This sequence encodes CASSLARLAAPYNEQFF. The rearrangement uses TRBV5-4 and TRBJ2-1; 7 bases fit TRBD2. V shed 0 bases and J 2 bases; nucleotides not matched to a gene: 8. The CDR3 consists of 17 residues. CDR1 SGHNT and CDR2 YYREEE come from the germline V gene (reference sequence). Full variable domain (rest looked up from reference TRBV5-4 and TRBJ2-1): ETGVTQSPTHLIKTRGQQVTLRCSSQSGHNTVSWYQQALGQGPQFIFQYYREEENGRGNFPPRFSGLQFPNYSSELNVNALELDDSALYLCASSLARLAAPYNEQFFGPGTRLTVL.

The chain employs TRBV5-1 and TRBJ1-4; 8 nucleotides align to TRBD1. The V and J ends lost 2 bases and 5 bases, in that order; junction bases with no gene match: 2. The CDR3 length is 14 residues. Germline CDR1 is SGHRS and CDR2 is YFSETQ. The CDR3 DNA is TGCGCCAGCAGCTTTGGACAGGGAAATGAAAAACTGTTTTTT. This translates into CASSFGQGNEKLFF.

The chain combines TRBV5-3 with TRBJ2-5; tentative D call: TRBD2 (6 bases). TRBV5-3 is classed as an ORF, of uncertain function. CDR3 length: 18 amino acids. The V gene lost 1 base and the J gene lost 5 bases, with 24 bases spanning the gap. In DNA form, the CDR3 reads TGTGCCAGAAGCTTGTGCCAGGACTACGCCCAAGCAAACGAGACCCAGTACTTC. Its protein product is CARSLCQDYAQANETQYF.

This sequence joins TRBV19 and TRBJ1-5, with TRBD1 identical over 10 bases. The CDR3 is 16 amino acids. V lost 3 bases, J lost 3 bases, and 5 bases stayed unmatched. Germline V gene lookup returns CDR1 LNHDA and CDR2 SQIVND (reference sequence). CDR3 in DNA: TGTGCCAGTAGTATTGGACAGGGGGGAGTCAATCAGCCCCAGCATTTT. It codes for CASSIGQGGVNQPQHF.

This clone has only one observation. An end of the junction does not agree with germline; a read error may underlie this. The V and J genes are TRBV10-3 and TRBJ1-1; no definite D call. Germline V CDR1 and CDR2: ENHRY, SYGVKD. This CDR3 is built from 11 residues. This chain's CDR3 is CAISEGGAFNF. The CDR3 nucleotides read TGTGCCATCAGTGAGGGAGGTGCCTTTAACTTT.

Here the CDR3 reads CASTSTPGNTIYF. CDR3 DNA: TGTGCCAGCACAAGTACTCCCGGAAACACCATATATTTT. The J gene is TRBJ1-3, the V gene TRBV27; D is undetermined. CDR1 MNHEY and CDR2 SMNVEV come from the germline V gene (reference sequence). V lost 7 bases and J 4 bases, leaving 11 bases between the germline ends. The CDR3 runs 13 residues.

This chain uses TRBV5-4 with TRBJ2-1; 8 bases map to TRBD1. The CDR3 totals 17 residues. V shed 4 bases, J shed 7 bases, and the junction held 16 bases outside the gene matches. Germline CDR1 is SGHNT and CDR2 is YYREEE (reference sequence). The CDR3 nucleotides are TGTGCCAGCAGCACCGGACAGGGTAGGGTACAAGGGAATGAGCAGTTCTTC. Its protein is CASSTGQGRVQGNEQFF. Complete variable domain (other parts from reference TRBV5-4 and TRBJ2-1): ETGVTQSPTHLIKTRGQQVTLRCSSQSGHNTVSWYQQALGQGPQFIFQYYREEENGRGNFPPRFSGLQFPNYSSELNVNALELDDSALYLCASSTGQGRVQGNEQFFGPGTRLTVL.

The chain employs TRBV11-2 and TRBJ1-2; D possibly corresponds to TRBD1 (6 bases). Trimming left V 2 bases short and J 7 bases short, with 14 bases between. CDR3 length equals 14 residues. CDR1 is SGHAT and CDR2 is FQNNGV in the germline V gene. The DNA of the CDR3 is TGTGCCAGCAGCTTACAGGACAGATCCTCTGGCTACACCTTC. This translates into CASSLQDRSSGYTF.

The V gene is TRBV7-9, the J gene TRBJ2-7, with 7 positions matching TRBD1. The V gene end was trimmed by 1 base and the J gene end by 0 bases; junction bases not matched to a gene: 0. The CDR3 spans 14 residues. Germline lookup yields CDR1 SEHNR and CDR2 FQNEAQ (reference sequence). Here the CDR3 reads CASSLGTGSYEQYF. The CDR3 DNA follows: TGTGCCAGCAGCTTAGGGACAGGCTCCTACGAGCAGTACTTC.

The chain employs TRBV25-1 and TRBJ2-3; 7 bases are shared with TRBD1. Germline CDR1 and CDR2: MGHDK and SYGVNS. V gave up 8 bases and J gave up 2 bases; unmatched junction bases: 10. The CDR3 loop spans 15 amino acids. For the CDR3, the DNA is TGTGCCAGCTCCCCAATCGGGACAGACACAGATACGCAGTATTTT. Its translation is CASSPIGTDTDTQYF.

This chain uses TRBV6-1 with TRBJ2-3; 11 bases are a match to TRBD2. Trimming took 4 bases from V and 2 from J; bases not matched to a gene: 11. CDR1 MNHNS and CDR2 SASEGT come from the germline V gene. The CDR3 loop spans 18 amino acids. The CDR3 nucleotides are TGTGCCAGCAGTGCACTAGCGGGGGCCCGAGTTACCACAGATACGCAGTATTTT. It encodes CASSALAGARVTTDTQYF.

This chain joins TRBV10-2 and TRBJ2-3, with a weak D call TRBD1 (6 bases). The germline CDR1 and CDR2 sequences are WSHSY and SAAADI. The CDR3 loop spans 14 amino acids. The V gene lost 5 bases and the J gene lost 2 bases, with 11 bases spanning the gap. Here the CDR3 reads CASSQGQLTDTQYF. In nucleotides, the CDR3 is TGCGCCAGCAGTCAAGGACAGCTCACAGATACGCAGTATTTT.

V is TRBV6-6 and J is TRBJ2-7, with 10 bases aligning to TRBD1. This CDR3 contains 15 residues. Trimming took 4 bases from V and 0 from J; bases not matched to a gene: 3. Per the germline V gene, CDR1 is MNHNY and CDR2 is SVGAGI (reference sequence). The CDR3 sequence: CASSFRTGGSYEQYF. The CDR3 DNA follows: TGTGCCAGCAGTTTTCGGACAGGGGGCTCCTACGAGCAGTACTTC.

This clone showed up just once. This chain links TRBV7-2 with TRBJ2-3; 7 bases line up with TRBD2. The germline V gene encodes CDR1 SGHTA and CDR2 FQGNSA. The CDR3 totals 16 residues. The V segment lost 1 base and the J segment 4 bases; nucleotides outside the gene matches: 8. CDR3 residues: CASSLGGGGKADTQYF. The CDR3 DNA sequence: TGTGCCAGCAGCTTAGGAGGCGGGGGAAAGGCAGATACGCAGTATTTT.

CDR3 nucleotide sequence: TGTGCCAGCATCCGAGGAGAAAGCTATTCACCCCTCCACTTT. This sequence encodes CASIRGESYSPLHF. The chain carries TRBV6-6 and TRBJ1-6; no clear D. Trimming removed 7 bases from V and 8 bases from J, with 15 bases in between. The germline V gene encodes CDR1 MNHNY and CDR2 SVGAGI (reference sequence). CDR3 length: 14 amino acids.

The V gene is TRBV28, the J gene TRBJ2-1; TRBD1 matches at 10 bases. Germline CDR1 MDHEN, CDR2 SYDVKM. The CDR3 totals 17 residues. V lost 8 bases, J lost 9 bases, and 19 bases stayed unmatched. DNA of the CDR3: TGTGCCAGCCAATCACCAACCCCGGGACAGGGGTGGCGTGAGCAGTTCTTC. This gives the protein CASQSPTPGQGWREQFF.

This clone was observed a handful of times. The gene calls are TRBV20-1 and TRBJ1-1, with 11 bases matching TRBD1. Germline CDR1 DFQATT, CDR2 SNEGSKA (reference sequence). Losses at the gene ends were 3 bases for V and 1 base for J; bases not matched to a gene: 13. The CDR3 covers 18 residues. The CDR3 protein is CSASDRTGGGFRNTEAFF. The CDR3 DNA reads TGCAGTGCTAGTGATAGGACAGGGGGCGGATTTAGGAACACTGAAGCTTTCTTT.

The chain carries TRBV4-2 and TRBJ2-4; D is perhaps TRBD2 (5 bases). There are 15 residues in the CDR3. The ends were cut back, 0 bases at V and 6 bases at J, with 12 bases in the middle. The germline V gene encodes CDR1 LGHNA and CDR2 YNFKEQ. Here the CDR3 DNA reads TGTGCCAGCAGCCAAGATCGCGGGTCACTAAACATTCAGTACTTC. Its translation: CASSQDRGSLNIQYF.

Comments on this clone: Distinct nucleotide sequences in the sample also encode this CDR3. CDR3 residues: CASSNPGGSGNTIYF. In DNA form, the CDR3 reads TGCGCCAGCAGCAATCCAGGGGGCTCTGGAAACACCATATATTTT. The chain combines TRBV5-1 with TRBJ1-3, with 7 positions matching TRBD1. CDR1 and CDR2 from the germline V gene are SGHRS and YFSETQ. V trimming: 4 bases; J trimming: 0 bases; junction bases outside the gene matches: 4. The CDR3 is 15 residues long.

The genes are TRBV6-5 and TRBJ2-5; 11 bases agree with TRBD1. The germline CDR1 and CDR2 sequences are MNHEY and SVGAGI. V trimming: 7 bases; J trimming: 4 bases; junction bases outside the gene matches: 5. CDR3 length: 14 amino acids. The CDR3 DNA reads TGTGCCAGCATCTGGACAGGGGGCTTAGAGACCCAGTACTTC. Its protein is CASIWTGGLETQYF.

The V and J genes are TRBV4-2 and TRBJ2-1; D possibly corresponds to TRBD1 (6 bases). Trimming shortened V by 3 bases and J by 1 base, and 7 bases separated the two germline ends. The CDR3 loop spans 14 amino acids. Germline CDR1 reads LGHNA; CDR2 reads YNFKEQ. CDR3 loop: CASSHGQSYNEQFF. DNA of the CDR3: TGTGCCAGCAGCCACGGACAGTCCTACAATGAGCAGTTCTTC.

V gene TRBV27 combines with J gene TRBJ2-1; 9 nucleotides line up with TRBD2. Germline V gene lookup returns CDR1 MNHEY and CDR2 SMNVEV (reference sequence). The CDR3 is made up of 16 amino acids. V lost 2 bases to trimming and J lost 1 base; unmatched junction nucleotides: 3. The CDR3 coding sequence is TGTGCCAGCAGTTTAAGGAGCGGGGGGTCCTACAATGAGCAGTTCTTC. This encodes CASSLRSGGSYNEQFF.

The CDR3 loop is CASGNLQGADYNEQFF. The DNA for the CDR3 is TGTGCTAGTGGTAACTTACAGGGGGCGGACTACAATGAGCAGTTCTTC. This chain joins TRBV12-5 and TRBJ2-1; 9 bases are a match to TRBD1. V lost 5 bases, J lost 3 bases, and 8 bases stayed unmatched. This CDR3 is built from 16 residues. Germline CDR1 LGHNT, CDR2 FRNRAP.

This chain uses TRBV7-2 with TRBJ2-2, with 16 bases that match TRBD2. CDR1 is SGHTA, CDR2 FQGNSA, per germline. The V gene end was trimmed by 4 bases and the J gene end by 6 bases; junction bases not matched to a gene: 2. The CDR3 runs 16 residues. The CDR3: CASSSGTSGGAGELFF. The DNA for the CDR3 is TGTGCCAGCAGCTCTGGGACTAGCGGGGGGGCCGGGGAGCTGTTTTTT.

The J gene is TRBJ1-5, the V gene TRBV27; 10 nucleotides align to TRBD1. With V trimmed by 8 bases and J by 7 bases, 5 bases remained unmatched. Per germline, CDR1 MNHEY and CDR2 SMNVEV (reference sequence). CDR3 size: 13 residues. In DNA, the CDR3 is TGTGCCAGCTGGGACAGGGGAGACCAGCCCCAGCATTTT. Its translation is CASWDRGDQPQHF.

This clone was detected once. The gene calls are TRBV9 and TRBJ2-1; 7 bases fit TRBD1. Trimming took 4 bases from V and 4 from J; bases not matched to a gene: 8. The CDR3 is made up of 15 amino acids. Germline V gene data show CDR1 as SGDLS and CDR2 as YYNGEE. The CDR3 DNA sequence: TGTGCCAGCAGCAGCCGCCCGGACAGGTACAATGAGCAGTTCTTC. Amino acids: CASSSRPDRYNEQFF.

J is TRBJ2-1 and V is TRBV5-1, with TRBD2 matching 10 bases. The CDR3 spans 18 residues. In germline, CDR1 is SGHRS, CDR2 YFSETQ. V shed 3 bases, J shed 0 bases, and the junction held 9 bases outside the gene matches. CDR3 nucleotide sequence: TGCGCCAGCAGCTCCGGGACTAGCGCCTTTCACTCCTACAATGAGCAGTTCTTC. This sequence encodes CASSSGTSAFHSYNEQFF. Full variable domain (remainder filled in from reference TRBV5-1 and TRBJ2-1): KAGVTQTPRYLIKTRGQQVTLSCSPISGHRSVSWYQQTPGQGLQFLFEYFSETQRNKGNFPGRFSGRQFSNSRSEMNVSTLELGDSALYLCASSSGTSAFHSYNEQFFGPGTRLTVL.

V and J are TRBV11-2 and TRBJ2-7; no reliable D call. Trimming cost V 1 base and J 6 bases, with 4 bases left between them. The CDR3 covers 11 residues. CDR1 and CDR2 (germline): SGHAT, FQNNGV. The CDR3 coding sequence is TGTGCCAGCAGCTTAGTGAGCGAGCAGTACTTC. Its protein product is CASSLVSEQYF.

Only one count was recorded for this clone. This chain links TRBV2 with TRBJ1-1; D unresolved. V was shortened by 5 bases and J by 5 bases, with 12 bases between the two germline ends. This CDR3 is 13 amino acids long. Germline CDR1 and CDR2: SNHLY and FYNNEI. The CDR3 spells CASSPLLGTEAFF. In DNA form, the CDR3 reads TGTGCCAGCAGTCCTCTTCTAGGTACTGAAGCTTTCTTT.

The CDR3: CASSPGPSSYNEQFF. The CDR3 nucleotides read TGTGCCAGCTCACCGGGGCCCAGCTCCTACAATGAGCAGTTCTTC. V usage is TRBV18 and J usage is TRBJ2-1; tentatively, D is TRBD1 (5 bases). The V end was cut by 3 bases, the J end by 0 bases, with 9 bases between. The length of the CDR3 is 15 residues. Germline loops: CDR1 KGHSH, CDR2 LQKENI. The full variable domain, in which reference TRBV18 and TRBJ2-1 provide the parts outside the CDR3, is NAGVMQNPRHLVRRRGQEARLRCSPMKGHSHVYWYRQLPEEGLKFMVYLQKENIIDESGMPKERFSAEFPKEGPSILRIQQVVRGDSAAYFCASSPGPSSYNEQFFGPGTRLTVL.